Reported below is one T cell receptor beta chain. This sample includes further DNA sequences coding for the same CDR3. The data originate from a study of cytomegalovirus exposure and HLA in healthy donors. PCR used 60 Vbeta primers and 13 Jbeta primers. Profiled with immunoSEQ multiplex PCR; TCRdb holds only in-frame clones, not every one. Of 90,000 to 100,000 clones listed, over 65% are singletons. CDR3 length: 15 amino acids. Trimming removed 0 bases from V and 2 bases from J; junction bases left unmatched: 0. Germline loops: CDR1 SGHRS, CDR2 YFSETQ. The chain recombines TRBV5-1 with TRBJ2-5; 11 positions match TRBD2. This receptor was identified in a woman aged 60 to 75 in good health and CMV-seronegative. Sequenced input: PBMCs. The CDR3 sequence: CASSLVAGGQETQYF. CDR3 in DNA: TGCGCCAGCAGCTTGGTAGCGGGAGGGCAAGAGACCCAGTACTTC.